These 3 T cell receptor beta chains were all obtained from the same sample, sequenced in a study of T cell repertoires in cytomegalovirus infection. TCRdb reprocessed the reads with MiXCR, giving one entry per CDR3 protein. This table holds some 450,000 distinct CDR3 sequences, about 33% found once. Source material: PBMCs. The receptors stem from a human donor in good health (CMV status not recorded). Some clones in this sample may be carry-over from other donors' samples.

This chain uses TRBV6-1 with TRBJ2-7; 9 bases match TRBD1. CDR1 is MNHNS, CDR2 SASEGT, per germline. V was pared by 1 base and J by 3 bases, with 4 bases of the junction left unmatched. The CDR3 loop spans 15 amino acids. The CDR3 DNA reads TGTGCCAGCAGTGAAGGGGGACAGGGCTACTACGAGCAGTACTTC. This encodes CASSEGGQGYYEQYF.

The genes are TRBV20-1 and TRBJ2-7, with D perhaps TRBD1 (6 bases). CDR1 and CDR2 from the germline V gene are DFQATT and SNEGSKA (reference sequence). The CDR3 runs 11 residues. Trimming left V 6 bases short and J 4 bases short, with 10 bases between. CDR3 nucleotide sequence: TGCAGTGCAGCACAGGGTTACGAGCAGTACTTC. Protein sequence: CSAAQGYEQYF.

This sequence joins TRBV6-8 and TRBJ1-6; 8 bases agree with TRBD1. This CDR3 has 15 residues. V was pared by 5 bases and J by 5 bases, with 5 bases of the junction left unmatched. Germline lookup yields CDR1 MNHGY and CDR2 SAAAGT. The CDR3 DNA reads TGTGCCAGCAGTAACGACAGGGGAAATAATTCACCCCTCCACTTT. As protein: CASSNDRGNNSPLHF.